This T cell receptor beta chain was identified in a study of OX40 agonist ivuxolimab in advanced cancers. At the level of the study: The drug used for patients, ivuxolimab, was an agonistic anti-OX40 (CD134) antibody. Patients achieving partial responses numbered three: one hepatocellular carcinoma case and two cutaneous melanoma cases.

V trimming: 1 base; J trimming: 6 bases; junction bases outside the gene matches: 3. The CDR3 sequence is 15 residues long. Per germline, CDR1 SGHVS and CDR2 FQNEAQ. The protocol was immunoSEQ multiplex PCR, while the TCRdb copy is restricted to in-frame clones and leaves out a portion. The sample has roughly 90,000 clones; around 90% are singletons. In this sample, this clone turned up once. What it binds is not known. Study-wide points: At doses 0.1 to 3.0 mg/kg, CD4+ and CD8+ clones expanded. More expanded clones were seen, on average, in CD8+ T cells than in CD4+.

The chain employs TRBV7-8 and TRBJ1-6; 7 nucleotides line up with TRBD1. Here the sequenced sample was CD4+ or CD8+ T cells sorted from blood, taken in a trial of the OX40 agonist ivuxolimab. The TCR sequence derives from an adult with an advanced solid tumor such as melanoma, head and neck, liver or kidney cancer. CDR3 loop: CASSLGRGSNSPLHF. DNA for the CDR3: TGTGCCAGCAGCTTAGGCAGGGGGTCTAATTCACCCCTCCACTTT.